The text below deals with one T cell receptor beta chain. This record comes from a study of blood T cell repertoires in COVID-19. As processed by the authors: Estimation of nucleated cell counts relied on the amplification of reference gene primers. Repertoires were generated with immunoSEQ multiplex PCR, while TCRdb's copy carries only in-frame clones and drops some. That table gives V, J and clone size, and the DNA gave D and trimming. The sample consists of around 150,000 clones, approximately 80% of them appearing once. The CDR3 is 11 residues long. Germline loops: CDR1 SNHLY, CDR2 FYNNEI. The germline V and J ends were trimmed by 5 bases and 3 bases, with 4 bases remaining between them.

This receptor was identified in a man aged 70 or older with acute or convalescent COVID-19. The chain combines TRBV2 with TRBJ1-1; D is uncertain. Sequencing was performed on peripheral blood. The CDR3 bases are TGTGCCAGCAGTCCGTACACTGAAGCTTTCTTT. The encoded protein is CASSPYTEAFF.